These 9 T cell receptor beta chains came from one sample sequenced in a study of beta chain features in type 1 diabetes. Expressed TCRB transcripts were sequenced because the isolated RNA had all been reverse transcribed beforehand. Some clones are missing from TCRdb's copy, which holds only in-frame ones; the method was immunoSEQ multiplex PCR. The sample has around 350,000 clones; about 12% are singletons. The sequencing input was naive CD4+ T cells from blood. Receptors originate from a man younger than 30 in good health.

Points on this clone: Additional DNA sequences in this sample encode the identical CDR3. The chain carries TRBV6-6 and TRBJ2-1; TRBD1 might be the D (5 bases). This CDR3 is built from 12 residues. Germline V CDR1 and CDR2: MNHNY, SVGAGI (reference sequence). The germline V and J ends were trimmed by 2 bases and 6 bases, with 5 bases remaining between them. The CDR3 DNA is TGTGCCAGCAGTTACAGGGGCAATGAGCAGTTCTTC. It encodes CASSYRGNEQFF.

This clone was counted a few times. V and J are TRBV30 and TRBJ2-7; perhaps TRBD1 as D (5 bases). In germline, CDR1 is GTSNPN, CDR2 SVGIG (reference sequence). The CDR3 is made up of 16 amino acids. V lost 0 bases and J 5 bases, leaving 20 bases between the germline ends. DNA of the CDR3: TGTGCCTGGAGTGTACGGTTTAGGCGCAGGGCACACGAGCAGTACTTC. Translation gives CAWSVRFRRRAHEQYF.

This clone was seen more than once but under ten times. The chain joins TRBV7-9 to TRBJ2-1; 16 nucleotides align to TRBD2. The length of the CDR3 is 18 residues. The germline V gene has CDR1 SEHNR and CDR2 FQNEAQ (reference sequence). After removal of 5 bases from V and 3 bases from J, the junction contained 7 bases not matched to a gene. The CDR3: CASSSMGTSGRGYNEQFF. The DNA for the CDR3 is TGTGCCAGCAGCAGCATGGGGACTAGCGGGAGGGGCTACAATGAGCAGTTCTTC. Full variable domain (remainder filled in from reference TRBV7-9 and TRBJ2-1): DTGVSQNPRHKITKRGQNVTFRCDPISEHNRLYWYRQTLGQGPEFLTYFQNEAQLEKSRLLSDRFSAERPKGSFSTLEIQRTEQGDSAMYLCASSSMGTSGRGYNEQFFGPGTRLTVL.

This clone was counted many times. The chain combines TRBV30 with TRBJ1-5; no firm D call. Germline CDR1 is GTSNPN and CDR2 is SVGIG (reference sequence). The CDR3 consists of 13 residues. V was pared by 2 bases and J by 1 base, with 6 bases between. Here the CDR3 DNA reads TGTGCCTGGAGTCGTCAGAGCAATCAGCCCCAGCATTTT. Protein: CAWSRQSNQPQHF.

The chain has TRBV14 and TRBJ1-6; D gene uncertain. This CDR3 is built from 17 residues. Germline V gene sequence: CDR1 SGHDN, CDR2 FVKESK. V dropped 0 bases and J dropped 0 bases, with 9 bases sitting between them. DNA for the CDR3: TGTGCCAGCAGCCAAGAGAGGGAAAGCTCCTATAATTCACCCCTCCACTTT. Protein sequence: CASSQERESSYNSPLHF.

V is TRBV28 and J is TRBJ1-5; D unresolved. Trimming removed 3 bases at V and 5 bases at J, with 20 bases between. The CDR3 has 17 residues. The germline V gene has CDR1 MDHEN and CDR2 SYDVKM. CDR3 sequence reads: CASSLRGFGLVHQPQHF. The CDR3 DNA follows: TGTGCCAGCAGTTTGCGTGGGTTCGGGTTAGTGCATCAGCCCCAGCATTTT.

The rearrangement joins TRBV5-4 to TRBJ1-1; TRBD1 might be the D (6 bases). CDR1 is SGHNT, CDR2 YYREEE, per germline (reference sequence). The CDR3 is 14 amino acids. Trimming removed 4 bases at V and 4 bases at J, with 14 bases between. CDR3 in amino acids: CASSPTGRGTEAFF. The DNA of the CDR3 is TGTGCCAGCAGCCCTACAGGGCGAGGCACTGAAGCTTTCTTT.

This clone has more than one count but fewer than ten. The chain combines TRBV30 with TRBJ2-7; 12 bases are a match to TRBD2. CDR1 GTSNPN and CDR2 SVGIG come from the germline V gene (reference sequence). This CDR3 has 15 residues. Trimming took 4 bases from V and 7 from J; bases not matched to a gene: 11. This CDR3 is CAWTRLAGAIGEQYF. CDR3 DNA: TGTGCCTGGACCAGACTAGCGGGAGCCATCGGGGAGCAGTACTTC.

The rearrangement joins TRBV7-3 to TRBJ2-7; possibly TRBD1 for D (6 bases). The ends were cut back, 5 bases at V and 2 bases at J, with 19 bases in the middle. The CDR3 has 16 residues. CDR1 is SGHTA, CDR2 FQGTGA, per germline. The CDR3 nucleotides read TGTGCCAGCAGCCCTGGGGGTGGGACAAGGACCTACGAGCAGTACTTC. Translation: CASSPGGGTRTYEQYF.